The rows below give T cell receptor beta chains drawn from one sample of a study of blood T cells in healthy people across ages. TCRdb itself ran the 5' RACE reads through MiXCR, one entry per CDR3 protein. Among roughly 1,500,000 distinct CDR3 sequences, roughly a third were seen once, and the ten largest hold about 10%. The sequencing sample was made of blood. These TCRs come from a woman aged 25-40 years in good health. The conserved cysteine and the conserved F or W are not part of the CDR3 here. The D gene is left open where the match is weak.

v_gene: TRBV7-3; j_gene: TRBJ2-3; d_gene: NA; CDR3aa: ASSPWGPNLADTQY
v_gene: TRBV7-9; j_gene: TRBJ2-3; d_gene: TRBD2; CDR3aa: ASSLLAEGDTQY
v_gene: TRBV5-1; j_gene: TRBJ2-1; d_gene: NA; CDR3aa: ASSLESPTGDEQF
v_gene: TRBV7-2; j_gene: TRBJ2-7; d_gene: NA; CDR3aa: ASSLFAGLSYEQY
v_gene: TRBV29-1; j_gene: TRBJ1-2; d_gene: NA; CDR3aa: SVATEYYGYT
v_gene: TRBV27; j_gene: TRBJ2-6; d_gene: NA; CDR3aa: ASRTSGANVLT
v_gene: TRBV13; j_gene: TRBJ2-7; d_gene: TRBD2; CDR3aa: ASSPRWAGGYEQY
v_gene: TRBV6-6; j_gene: TRBJ1-2; d_gene: TRBD1; CDR3aa: ASSYIHRGTDEGYT
v_gene: TRBV9; j_gene: TRBJ1-1; d_gene: NA; CDR3aa: ASSQYGVSEAF
v_gene: TRBV7-9; j_gene: TRBJ1-1; d_gene: TRBD1; CDR3aa: ASQIPGQLNTEAF
v_gene: TRBV6-1; j_gene: TRBJ1-1; d_gene: NA; CDR3aa: ASRNWVGNTEAF
v_gene: TRBV5-1; j_gene: TRBJ2-1; d_gene: TRBD2; CDR3aa: ASSLGAGGPSSYNEQF
v_gene: TRBV7-3; j_gene: TRBJ1-1; d_gene: NA; CDR3aa: AGSSSGNTEAF
v_gene: TRBV6-1; j_gene: NA; d_gene: NA; CDR3aa: ASSPTGPPISSYNEQY
v_gene: TRBV11-2; j_gene: TRBJ2-7; d_gene: NA; CDR3aa: ASSWSGYEQY
v_gene: TRBV7-8; j_gene: TRBJ1-5; d_gene: NA; CDR3aa: ASSLEAGDNQPQH
v_gene: TRBV3-1; j_gene: TRBJ2-3; d_gene: TRBD2; CDR3aa: ASSQRVIAGNTDTQY
v_gene: TRBV28; j_gene: TRBJ2-1; d_gene: TRBD1; CDR3aa: ASGARTGGNKQF
v_gene: TRBV4-1; j_gene: TRBJ2-1; d_gene: NA; CDR3aa: ASQGSLYNEQF
v_gene: TRBV18; j_gene: TRBJ2-1; d_gene: TRBD2; CDR3aa: ASSPLGLAGGQGDEQF
v_gene: TRBV29-1; j_gene: TRBJ2-7; d_gene: NA; CDR3aa: SVEGGGYEQY
v_gene: TRBV4-1; j_gene: TRBJ2-5; d_gene: NA; CDR3aa: ASSQERTVSQETQY
v_gene: TRBV2; j_gene: TRBJ1-5; d_gene: TRBD1; CDR3aa: ASRAEAGGVQPQH
v_gene: TRBV12-3/TRBV12-4; j_gene: TRBJ2-1; d_gene: NA; CDR3aa: ASHKIAVYSYNEQF
v_gene: TRBV4-1; j_gene: TRBJ2-3; d_gene: TRBD2; CDR3aa: ASSQGRGGGDDKQY
v_gene: TRBV10-3; j_gene: TRBJ1-6; d_gene: NA; CDR3aa: AISESGYNSPLH
v_gene: TRBV5-1; j_gene: TRBJ1-1; d_gene: NA; CDR3aa: ASRPQTGNTEAF
v_gene: TRBV5-4; j_gene: TRBJ2-1; d_gene: TRBD2; CDR3aa: ASSQPVGLAGTYNEQF
v_gene: TRBV5-1; j_gene: TRBJ2-1; d_gene: TRBD2; CDR3aa: ASSLQTSGNYNEQF
v_gene: TRBV4-1; j_gene: TRBJ1-5; d_gene: NA; CDR3aa: ASSQDLQSQH
v_gene: TRBV6-1; j_gene: TRBJ1-5; d_gene: TRBD1; CDR3aa: ASSGRQGCQPQH
v_gene: TRBV6-5; j_gene: TRBJ1-6; d_gene: NA; CDR3aa: ASMGVGNSPLH
v_gene: TRBV28; j_gene: TRBJ2-3; d_gene: TRBD2; CDR3aa: ASSGPSGRAEVDTQY
v_gene: TRBV4-1; j_gene: TRBJ1-4; d_gene: TRBD1; CDR3aa: ASSQVYEDRWDEKLF
v_gene: TRBV27; j_gene: TRBJ2-7; d_gene: NA; CDR3aa: ASSLHRAGYEQY
v_gene: TRBV2; j_gene: TRBJ1-2; d_gene: NA; CDR3aa: ASSERRPYGYT
v_gene: TRBV28; j_gene: TRBJ2-3; d_gene: TRBD2; CDR3aa: ASSLWLRERADTQY
v_gene: TRBV6-2/TRBV6-3; j_gene: TRBJ2-5; d_gene: TRBD2; CDR3aa: ASCIDGTSGHLGTQY
v_gene: TRBV5-5; j_gene: TRBJ2-4; d_gene: NA; CDR3aa: ASSLAEGFGAKNIQY
v_gene: TRBV29-1; j_gene: TRBJ2-3; d_gene: TRBD2; CDR3aa: SVETSGVSTDTQY
v_gene: TRBV20-1; j_gene: TRBJ2-7; d_gene: NA; CDR3aa: SANLDMGVYEQY
v_gene: TRBV3-1; j_gene: TRBJ2-7; d_gene: TRBD2; CDR3aa: ASSQGVIAGTYEQY
v_gene: TRBV5-1; j_gene: TRBJ2-7; d_gene: NA; CDR3aa: ASSNGQDSLSYEQY
v_gene: TRBV18; j_gene: TRBJ1-5; d_gene: TRBD1; CDR3aa: ASSPGQGFKPQH
v_gene: TRBV3-1; j_gene: TRBJ2-5; d_gene: NA; CDR3aa: ASSQAWAGGVQY
v_gene: TRBV10-3; j_gene: TRBJ2-6; d_gene: TRBD1; CDR3aa: AISESAGLNIAGTGGNVLT
v_gene: TRBV4-1; j_gene: TRBJ2-7; d_gene: TRBD2; CDR3aa: ASSQNPPGLAGGREQY
v_gene: TRBV7-3; j_gene: TRBJ1-2; d_gene: NA; CDR3aa: ASSLETTRAYGYT